The rows below give T cell receptor beta chains drawn from one sample of a study of CD8+ T cells in alopecia areata. The protocol was immunoSEQ multiplex PCR, while the TCRdb copy is restricted to in-frame clones and leaves out a portion. The sample consists of about 210,000 clones, 35% to 40% of them appearing once. This sample comprised CD4+ T cells sorted from blood, obtained at approximately week 34, from a patient treated with tofacitinib. Every receptor here comes from a human donor with alopecia areata. Each CDR3 is given with its conserved first and last residue. A D gene is named only where the DNA matches it firmly. Clone size is given for some rows only: seen once, a few or many times, or a class if the clone is expanded.

CDR3aa: CASRLAGGQETQYF; CDR3nt: TGTGCCAGCAGGCTAGCGGGGGGCCAAGAGACCCAGTACTTC; v_gene: TRBV7-9; j_gene: TRBJ2-5; abundance: -; d_gene: TRBD2
CDR3aa: CASSDQTPSPRETQYF; CDR3nt: TGTGCCAGCAGTGATCAGACCCCCTCCCCTAGGGAGACCCAGTACTTC; v_gene: TRBV2; j_gene: TRBJ2-5; abundance: few; d_gene: -
CDR3aa: CASSLTSGKVGEQYF; CDR3nt: TGTGCCAGCAGTTTAACTAGCGGGAAGGTTGGGGAGCAGTACTTC; v_gene: TRBV28; j_gene: TRBJ2-7; abundance: -; d_gene: TRBD2
CDR3aa: CASSLGDRRDNYGYTF; CDR3nt: TGTGCCAGCAGCTTAGGGGACAGAAGAGATAACTATGGCTACACCTTC; v_gene: TRBV7-9; j_gene: TRBJ1-2; abundance: few; d_gene: TRBD1
CDR3aa: CACTRDRVTEAFF; CDR3nt: TGTGCCTGTACCCGGGACAGGGTTACTGAAGCTTTCTTT; v_gene: TRBV30; j_gene: TRBJ1-1; abundance: few; d_gene: TRBD1
CDR3aa: CAWSEWTNGYTF; CDR3nt: TGTGCCTGGAGTGAATGGACTAATGGCTACACCTTC; v_gene: TRBV30; j_gene: TRBJ1-2; abundance: -; d_gene: -
CDR3aa: CASCPPSGANVLTF; CDR3nt: TGTGCCAGTTGCCCTCCCTCTGGGGCCAACGTCCTGACTTTC; v_gene: TRBV28; j_gene: TRBJ2-6; abundance: few; d_gene: -
CDR3aa: CASSTAGTGIYEQYF; CDR3nt: TGTGCCAGCAGCACAGCCGGGACAGGGATCTACGAGCAGTACTTC; v_gene: TRBV6-6; j_gene: TRBJ2-7; abundance: -; d_gene: TRBD1
CDR3aa: CSVRGMNTEAFF; CDR3nt: TGCAGCGTCAGGGGAATGAACACTGAAGCTTTCTTT; v_gene: TRBV29-1; j_gene: TRBJ1-1; abundance: few; d_gene: -
CDR3aa: CSVQGLFYNEQFF; CDR3nt: TGCAGCGTCCAAGGGTTGTTCTACAATGAGCAGTTCTTC; v_gene: TRBV29-1; j_gene: TRBJ2-1; abundance: -; d_gene: -
CDR3aa: CASPQSGPQHF; CDR3nt: TGCGCCAGCCCCCAATCGGGGCCCCAGCATTTT; v_gene: TRBV23-1; j_gene: TRBJ1-5; abundance: few; d_gene: -
CDR3aa: CASHSGTGEQYF; CDR3nt: TGCGCATCCCATAGCGGGACGGGTGAGCAGTACTTC; v_gene: TRBV29-1; j_gene: TRBJ2-7; abundance: -; d_gene: TRBD2
CDR3aa: CASSLFNSNQPQHF; CDR3nt: TGTGCCAGCAGCTTGTTCAATAGCAATCAGCCCCAGCATTTT; v_gene: TRBV5-6; j_gene: TRBJ1-5; abundance: few; d_gene: -
CDR3aa: CASSRWTQDTQYF; CDR3nt: TGTGCCAGCAGCCGGTGGACCCAAGATACGCAGTATTTT; v_gene: TRBV14; j_gene: TRBJ2-3; abundance: -; d_gene: -
CDR3aa: CASSPPSYGSQGTGQETQYF; CDR3nt: TGTGCCAGCTCACCACCGTCATATGGTTCTCAGGGGACAGGCCAAGAGACCCAGTACTTC; v_gene: TRBV18; j_gene: TRBJ2-5; abundance: -; d_gene: TRBD1
CDR3aa: CAWSSGWGNQPQHF; CDR3nt: TGTGCCTGGAGTTCGGGGTGGGGCAATCAGCCCCAGCATTTT; v_gene: TRBV30; j_gene: TRBJ1-5; abundance: few; d_gene: -